The entry that follows covers one T cell receptor beta chain sequence. Its matching antigen is unknown. The entry originates in a study of T cell repertoires in cytomegalovirus infection. Broader study findings: The ex vivo response was dominated by HLA-C-restricted CMV-specific TCR beta clonotypes.

TCRdb re-analysed the reads in MiXCR, keeping a single row per CDR3 protein. The sample yields about half a million distinct CDR3 sequences, about 44% seen once. V lost 6 bases and J lost 5, with 11 bases in between. From germline, CDR1 is SNHLY and CDR2 FYNNEI. This CDR3 is built from 12 residues. The chain has TRBV2 and TRBJ2-7; perhaps TRBD2 as D (6 bases). This TCR came from a human donor in good health (CMV status not recorded). Some clones in this sample may be carry-over from other donors' samples. The sequences come from cultured PBMCs, collected from culture after CMV antigen stimulation. CDR3 coding DNA: TGTGCCAGCAGGGGGGGACGGGACGAGCAGTACTTC. Its translation: CASRGGRDEQYF.